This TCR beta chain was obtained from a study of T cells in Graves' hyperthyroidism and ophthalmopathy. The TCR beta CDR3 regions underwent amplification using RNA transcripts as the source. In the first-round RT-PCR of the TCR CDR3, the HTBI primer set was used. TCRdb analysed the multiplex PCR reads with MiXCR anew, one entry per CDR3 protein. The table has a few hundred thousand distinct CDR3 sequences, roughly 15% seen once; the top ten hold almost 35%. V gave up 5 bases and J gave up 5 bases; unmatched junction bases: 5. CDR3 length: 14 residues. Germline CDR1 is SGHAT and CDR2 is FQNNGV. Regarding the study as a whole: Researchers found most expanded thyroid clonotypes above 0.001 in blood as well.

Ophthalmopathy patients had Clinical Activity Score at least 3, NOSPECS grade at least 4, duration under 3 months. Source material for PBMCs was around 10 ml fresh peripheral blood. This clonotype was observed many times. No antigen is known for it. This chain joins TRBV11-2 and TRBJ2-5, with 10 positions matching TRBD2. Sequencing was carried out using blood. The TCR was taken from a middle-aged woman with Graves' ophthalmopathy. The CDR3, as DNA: TGTGCCAGCAGCGCCCAGACTAGCGGGGAGACCCAGTACTTC. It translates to CASSAQTSGETQYF.